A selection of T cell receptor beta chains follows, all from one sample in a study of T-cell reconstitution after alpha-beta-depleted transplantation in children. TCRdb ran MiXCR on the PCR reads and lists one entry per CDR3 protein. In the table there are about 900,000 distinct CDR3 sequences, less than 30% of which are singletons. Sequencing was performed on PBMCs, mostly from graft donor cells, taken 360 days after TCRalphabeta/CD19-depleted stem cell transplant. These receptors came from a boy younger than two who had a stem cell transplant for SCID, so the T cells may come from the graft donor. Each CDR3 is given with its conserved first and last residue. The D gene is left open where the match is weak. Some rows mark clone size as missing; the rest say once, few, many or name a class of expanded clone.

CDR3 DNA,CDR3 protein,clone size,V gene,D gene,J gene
TGCGCCAGCAGCCAAGGACAATCCTTCCCAAGCTCCTACAATGAGCAGTTCTTC,CASSQGQSFPSSYNEQFF,-,TRBV4-1,-,TRBJ2-1
TGCAGTGCTATACCCACCGGGACGAGGAATTCACCCCTCCACTTT,CSAIPTGTRNSPLHF,-,TRBV20-1,-,TRBJ1-6
TGTGCCAGCAGGGCGGGGACGGGTATTTGGGTTCCGAAAGCTTTCTTT,CASRAGTGIWVPKAFF,once,TRBV2,-,TRBJ1-1
TGTGCCAGCAGCCAAGATGGTTCCCTGCTAGCCGGCCAAGAGACCCAGTACTTC,CASSQDGSLLAGQETQYF,-,TRBV4-2,-,TRBJ2-5
TGTGCCAGCAGCTTAGCTGACGGGGAGACCTACGAGCAGTACTTC,CASSLADGETYEQYF,-,TRBV7-6,-,TRBJ2-7
TGCAGTGCCTATGGTCCTCCCCTGGGCTACACCTTC,CSAYGPPLGYTF,-,TRBV20-1,-,TRBJ1-2
TGTGCCAGCAGCCAACGGGGACAGGGTAACTATGGCTACACCTTC,CASSQRGQGNYGYTF,few,TRBV12-3/TRBV12-4,TRBD1,TRBJ1-2
TGTGCCAGCAGTTTATACAGGGTCCTTGGCACTGAAGCTTTCTTT,CASSLYRVLGTEAFF,-,TRBV28,-,TRBJ1-1
TGTGCCAGCAGCTTGTCCCCGGAAGGGGGCTATGGCTACACCTTC,CASSLSPEGGYGYTF,-,TRBV7-9,-,TRBJ1-2
TGTGCCACCAGCAACCCGCGGGGGGGTACAGATACGCAGTATTTT,CATSNPRGGTDTQYF,-,TRBV15,TRBD2,TRBJ2-3
TGCGCCAGCAGCGGGGGGTGGGGGAGAGGCACAGATACGCAGTATTTT,CASSGGWGRGTDTQYF,few,TRBV5-1,-,TRBJ2-3
TGTGCCAGCAGGTTGAATACAGGCAGCTCCTACAATGAGCAGTTCTTC,CASRLNTGSSYNEQFF,-,TRBV28,-,TRBJ2-1
TGTGCCACCGGGCCGGGGGCGAGGAACACCGGGGAGCTGTTTTTT,CATGPGARNTGELFF,few,TRBV24-1,-,TRBJ2-2
TGCGCCAGCAGCCAAGAGGTTCCCCCAGATACGCAGTATTTT,CASSQEVPPDTQYF,-,TRBV4-1,-,TRBJ2-3
TGCAGTGCACAGAACGGCTACACCTTC,CSAQNGYTF,-,TRBV20-1,-,TRBJ1-2
TGTGCCAGCAGTTACTCCGGGACAGGGGGTAATACGCAGTATTTT,CASSYSGTGGNTQYF,-,TRBV6-2/TRBV6-3,TRBD1,TRBJ2-3
TGCAGTGCCCCGGGACAGTACAATCAGCCCCAGCATTTT,CSAPGQYNQPQHF,-,TRBV20-1,TRBD1,TRBJ1-5
TGTGCCAGCAGTCCTAGACAGGGAGGGTTGGGCAATCAGCCCCAGCATTTT,CASSPRQGGLGNQPQHF,few,TRBV28,TRBD1,TRBJ1-5
TGTGCCATCAGGGGGACAGGGAGCGCCTACGAGCAGTACTTC,CAIRGTGSAYEQYF,-,TRBV10-3,TRBD1,TRBJ2-7
TGTGCCAGCAGCTTCCTCCCAGAGTTGGGGGAGCAGTACTTC,CASSFLPELGEQYF,-,TRBV7-6,-,TRBJ2-7
TGCAGCGTTCCCAGCACCCTAACCGGGGAGCTGTTTTTT,CSVPSTLTGELFF,few,TRBV29-1,-,TRBJ2-2
TGCAGTGTCTGGCGGGGGGGTTCCGAGCAGTACTTC,CSVWRGGSEQYF,many,TRBV20-1,TRBD2,TRBJ2-7
TGTGCCAGCAGTTTCTCAGCGGGTACCTACGAGCAGTACTTC,CASSFSAGTYEQYF,-,TRBV6-5,-,TRBJ2-7
TGTGCCAGCAGCGCCGGACAGGCGGAGAGAGATACGCAGTATTTT,CASSAGQAERDTQYF,-,TRBV9,TRBD1,TRBJ2-3
TGTGCCAGCACCCCGATAGAGCGGAGCACAGATACGCAGTATTTT,CASTPIERSTDTQYF,-,TRBV2,-,TRBJ2-3
TGTGCCAGCAGTCTGCACGTCCTAGGGGACAGCGACCTAACCTCCTACAATGAGCAGTTCTTC,CASSLHVLGDSDLTSYNEQFF,few,TRBV6-2/TRBV6-3,TRBD1,TRBJ2-1
TGTGCCAGCAGTTACCGGGAGTCCTACAATGAGCAGTTCTTC,CASSYRESYNEQFF,few,TRBV6-5,-,TRBJ2-1
TGTGCCATCAGCCCCCTGGGACAGGGAGGGAATGAGCAGTTCTTC,CAISPLGQGGNEQFF,few,TRBV10-3,TRBD1,TRBJ2-1
TGCAGTGCCACCAAGGGGGGGATTACTGAAGCTTTCTTT,CSATKGGITEAFF,-,TRBV20-1,-,TRBJ1-1
TGCGCCAGCAGCTCGGGACAGGGGGCGTCTGGAACCGGGGAGCTGTTTTTT,CASSSGQGASGTGELFF,few,TRBV5-1,TRBD1,TRBJ2-2
TGTGCCTGGAGTGTAGAGGGACAGAGCAATGAGCAGTTCTTC,CAWSVEGQSNEQFF,-,TRBV30,TRBD1,TRBJ2-1
TGTGCCAGCAGTTACCCAGCCGAGGTGGCTAGCGGGGGGGATGAGCAGTTCTTC,CASSYPAEVASGGDEQFF,-,TRBV6-2/TRBV6-3,TRBD2,TRBJ2-1
TGTGCCAGCAGCCTGGGGCTGAAAATGGAAGCTTTCTTT,CASSLGLKMEAFF,-,TRBV7-9,-,TRBJ1-1
TGTGCCACCAGCAGAGAGATAGGGACGGCTAGCACAGATACGCAGTATTTT,CATSREIGTASTDTQYF,-,TRBV15,-,TRBJ2-3
TGCAGTGCTAGAGAGGGACGGACGCCCAATGAGCAGTTCTTC,CSAREGRTPNEQFF,-,TRBV20-1,-,TRBJ2-1
TGTGCCAGCAGCGACCTGGGACAGGCCTACGAGCAGTACTTC,CASSDLGQAYEQYF,few,TRBV12-3/TRBV12-4,TRBD1,TRBJ2-7
TGTGCCAGCAGTTTTGGGACAGGGGCTGATCAGCCCCAGCATTTT,CASSFGTGADQPQHF,-,TRBV28,TRBD1,TRBJ1-5